This record looks at one T cell receptor beta chain sequence and its context. The clone's antigen remains unknown. No base-level quality is on record; no much larger clone is a single base apart. The data were taken from a study of shared clonotypes between healthy human individuals (dated by TCRdb to the early 2020s). For the study in its entirety: A few men and a couple of women, aged 18 to 49 years, made up the cohort. For each donor, CD4 naive and CD4 memory were each run on three plates, CD8 naive on two plates, and CD8 memory on one plate. Blood TCR repertoires of a handful of healthy adults were deeply sequenced to estimate repertoire size and the extent of clonotype sharing between individuals. Libraries were prepared and TCR repertoires were sequenced by different laboratories using diverse techniques, in order to increase sequencing depth and limit assay-specific biases. Leukapheresis yielded between about 0.85 and 10 billion PBMCs per donor.

The donors were healthy, HIV-negative adults with no recently reported acute infections or vaccinations. Every donor was a Caucasian adult living in Nashville, Tennessee, USA. CD4+ T cells were enriched through magnetic negative selection, after which naive cells were positively selected on CD45RA and the remaining negative fraction served as the memory subset. After blood collection by leukapheresis, PBMCs were isolated using Ficoll-Histopaque density gradient centrifugation and then cryopreserved in the vapor phase of liquid nitrogen. Purity and quantity of every magnetically sorted T cell population were checked by analytical flow cytometry. Genomic DNA was isolated from every sorted fraction and measured by UV absorbance on a Nanodrop 2000c. Using the deep immunoSEQ assay, TCR CDR3 regions were amplified from genomic DNA by multiplex PCR. For each cell subset, the extracted genomic DNA was distributed evenly across all wells of several immunoSEQ 96-well plates, and each plate served as one replicate. For sorted subsets, each replicate PCR was loaded with approximately 0.2 ug genomic DNA, equivalent to 30,000 or so T cell genomes. Purified libraries were measured with a Qubit 3.0 fluorometer, size-checked on a Bioanalyzer 2100, and measured again with the KAPA Library Quantification kit. A separate single-read 150-cycle Illumina NextSeq 550 flow cell was used to sequence each immunoSEQ 96-well plate. Processing in the source paper ran as follows. Because the immunoSEQ output held only junctional sequences and lacked quality scores, the filtering could not match the filtering applied to full-length reads. Sequences were annotated with PyIR, a Python wrapper for IgBLAST v1.9, and V/J genes and CDR3 were assigned using IMGT germline references. Reads were filtered out if the reads had weak V/J assignments (E-value above 1e-6), no CDR3, stop codons, out-of-frame junctions, or ambiguous translated residues. V3J clonotypes were defined by identical inferred V gene, J gene, and CDR3 amino acid sequence. Percentage overlap between repertoires was calculated by dividing the number of shared unique clonotypes by the size of the smaller repertoire. RTK rarefaction, the Chao1 estimator, and Recon v2.1 estimates of unobserved clonotypes were used to assess repertoire richness. OLGA was used to compute generation probabilities for all TCRbeta clonotypes that the gDNA method yielded from a handful of donors. In TCRdb, the immuneACCESS table is reduced to in-frame sequences with V and J assigned. These tables do not hold every clone; where another copy was compared, an unresolved V gene accounts for under half, and the others remain unexplained. The DNA gave D and trimming, while V, J and clone size come from that table. Recorded for this sample are about 2.3 million clones; 90% to 95% of them occurred a single time. The ten largest clones represent 0.39% of the sample.

Counted from cysteine to phenylalanine, this CDR3 has 15 amino acids. Solely the CDR3 DNA is kept, with 45 bases framed from the first base. V sheds 6 bases and J sheds 4 bases, leaving 16 bases between their ends. CDR1 and CDR2 (MNHNS, SASEGT) derive from the germline V gene. On the study overall, not on this receptor specifically: Compared with non-shared clonotypes, the clonotypes found in all four sorted-subset donors had higher generation probabilities. Because the study included a small number of donors, the genetic and exposure-history diversity represented was limited. Pairwise subsampling indicated that sequencing depth was expected to affect the degree of clonotype sharing among donors. Incomplete sequencing was indicated by rarefaction of sorted-subset datasets, despite the large sequencing depth. When a handful of donors were compared, the shared fraction of clonotypes was 5% to 6.5% for naive CD4, about 4% for naive CD8, 2.3% for memory CD4, and less than 0.5% for memory CD8. Estimated clonotype richness was generally larger for naive than for memory subsets. Sampling was restricted to blood, and TCR repertoires in tissues likely differ from the TCR repertoires found in blood.

This sequence originates from a man in his late teens or twenties in good health. Some clones in this sample may be carry-over from other donors' samples. Recombination joined TRBV6-1 with TRBJ1-3; the D gene cannot be named for sure. Sequenced material: naive CD4+ T cells from PBMCs. The cell subset or site label on this specimen signifies: CD45RA+ positively selected. Here the CDR3 is given as CASSPRAANGNTIYF. The DNA reads as follows: TGTGCCAGCAGCCCTAGGGCAGCTAACGGAAACACCATATATTTT.